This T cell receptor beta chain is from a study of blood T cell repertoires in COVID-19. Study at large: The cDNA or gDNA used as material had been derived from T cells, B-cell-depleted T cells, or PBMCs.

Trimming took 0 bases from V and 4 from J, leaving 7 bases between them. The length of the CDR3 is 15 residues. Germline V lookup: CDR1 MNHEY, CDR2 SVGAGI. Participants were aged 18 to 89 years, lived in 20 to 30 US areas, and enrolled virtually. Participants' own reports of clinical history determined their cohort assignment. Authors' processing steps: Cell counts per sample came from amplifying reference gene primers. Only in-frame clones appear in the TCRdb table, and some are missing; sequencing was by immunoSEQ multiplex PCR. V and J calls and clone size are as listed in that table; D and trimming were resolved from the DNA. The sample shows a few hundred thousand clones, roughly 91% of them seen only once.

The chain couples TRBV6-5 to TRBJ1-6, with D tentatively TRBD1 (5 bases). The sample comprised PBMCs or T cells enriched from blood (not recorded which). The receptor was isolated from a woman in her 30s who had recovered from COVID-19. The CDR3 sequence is CASSYSPGYNSPLHF. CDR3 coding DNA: TGTGCCAGCAGTTACTCCCCAGGGTATAATTCACCCCTCCACTTT.